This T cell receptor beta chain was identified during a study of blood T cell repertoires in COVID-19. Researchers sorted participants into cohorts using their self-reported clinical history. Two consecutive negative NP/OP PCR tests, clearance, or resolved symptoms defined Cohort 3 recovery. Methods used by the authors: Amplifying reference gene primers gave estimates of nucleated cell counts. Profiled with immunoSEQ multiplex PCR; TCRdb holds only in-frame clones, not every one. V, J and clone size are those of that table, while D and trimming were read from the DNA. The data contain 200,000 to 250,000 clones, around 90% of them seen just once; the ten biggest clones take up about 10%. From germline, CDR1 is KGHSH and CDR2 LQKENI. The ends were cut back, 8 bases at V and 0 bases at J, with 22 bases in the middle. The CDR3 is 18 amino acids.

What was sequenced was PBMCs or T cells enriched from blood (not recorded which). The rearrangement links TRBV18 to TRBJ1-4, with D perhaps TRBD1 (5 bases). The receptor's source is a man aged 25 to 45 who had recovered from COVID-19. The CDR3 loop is CASPDVGPKWATNEKLFF. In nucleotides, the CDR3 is TGTGCCAGCCCAGATGTGGGGCCCAAGTGGGCAACTAATGAAAAACTGTTTTTT.